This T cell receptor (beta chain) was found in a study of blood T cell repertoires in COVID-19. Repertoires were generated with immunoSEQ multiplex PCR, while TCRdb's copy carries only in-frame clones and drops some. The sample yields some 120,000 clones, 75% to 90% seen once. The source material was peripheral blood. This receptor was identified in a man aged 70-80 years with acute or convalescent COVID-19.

CDR3 residues: CASSQDILAGGSRTGELFF. CDR3 coding DNA: TGTGCCAGCAGCCAAGATATACTAGCGGGAGGTTCGCGGACCGGGGAGCTGTTTTTT. The chain joins TRBV3-1 (or the pseudogene TRBV3-2) to TRBJ2-2, with TRBD2 matching 12 bases. V gave up 0 bases and J gave up 5 bases; unmatched junction bases: 10. This CDR3 contains 19 residues. Germline-derived CDR1 and CDR2 are LGHDT and YNNKEL (reference sequence).